This T cell receptor beta chain was identified during a study of blood T cell repertoires in COVID-19. Donors in Cohort 3 counted as recovered after two negative PCRs, clearance, or symptom resolution. V lost 5 bases and J 1 base, leaving 9 bases between the germline ends. The CDR3 sequence is 14 residues long. Germline V lookup: CDR1 LNHDA, CDR2 SQIVND (reference sequence). Data came from immunoSEQ multiplex PCR; TCRdb stores just in-frame clones and leaves some out. This table has about 200,000 clones, around 82% appearing once. The sequence was obtained from a man in his forties who had recovered from COVID-19. V gene TRBV19 combines with J gene TRBJ1-5, with TRBD1 as a possible D gene (6 bases). Material for sequencing was PBMCs or T cells enriched from blood (not recorded which). CDR3 protein: CASSWTVSNQPQHF. In DNA form, the CDR3 reads TGTGCCAGTAGTTGGACAGTCAGCAATCAGCCCCAGCATTTT.